One and the same sample provided the 25 T cell receptor beta chains below, sequenced in a study of OX40 agonist ivuxolimab in advanced cancers. Sequencing used immunoSEQ multiplex PCR; TCRdb keeps in-frame clones, though not all of them. The sample records about 100,000 clones, roughly 95% being singletons. The sequencing used CD4+ or CD8+ T cells sorted from blood, collected in a trial of the OX40 agonist ivuxolimab. The receptors here all came from an adult with an advanced solid tumor such as melanoma, head and neck, liver or kidney cancer.

The gene calls are TRBV30 and TRBJ1-1; D may be TRBD1 (6 bases). Germline CDR1 GTSNPN, CDR2 SVGIG (reference sequence). There are 15 residues in the CDR3. V lost 3 bases to trimming and J lost 3 bases, with 17 bases between them. DNA for the CDR3: TGTGCCTGGAGGCCAGGACAGACTTGGTACACTGAAGCTTTCTTT. This gives the protein CAWRPGQTWYTEAFF.

The gene calls are TRBV13 and TRBJ1-5; D is uncertain. Germline-derived CDR1 and CDR2 are PRHDT and FYEKMQ (reference sequence). The CDR3 runs to 13 residues. Trimming took 5 bases from V and 5 from J, leaving 10 bases between them. The CDR3, as DNA: TGTGCCAGCAGCCAAACAAGGGATCAGCCCCAGCATTTT. Protein product: CASSQTRDQPQHF.

The chain has TRBV9 and TRBJ2-7; TRBD1 matches 8 bases. This CDR3 has 14 amino acids. From germline, CDR1 is SGDLS and CDR2 YYNGEE. Trimming removed 0 bases from V and 6 bases from J; junction bases left unmatched: 5. The chain's CDR3 is CASSVGQGAVEQYF. CDR3 DNA sequence: TGTGCCAGCAGCGTAGGCCAGGGGGCAGTCGAGCAGTACTTC.

The gene calls are TRBV7-9 and TRBJ1-6, with D possibly being TRBD1 (6 bases). This CDR3 has 14 residues. V lost 4 bases and J lost 7, with 11 bases in between. Germline V gene data show CDR1 as SEHNR and CDR2 as FQNEAQ (reference sequence). The CDR3 DNA is TGTGCCAGCAGCTGGGGGGCAGGGAATTCACCCCTCCACTTT. Translated, it gives CASSWGAGNSPLHF.

The chain carries TRBV28 and TRBJ1-5, with D possibly matching TRBD1 (5 bases). The germline CDR1 and CDR2 sequences are MDHEN and SYDVKM. The CDR3 extends over 17 amino acids. V dropped 4 bases and J dropped 5 bases, with 21 bases sitting between them. The CDR3 region is CASSSSPGAGPYQPQHF. Here the CDR3 DNA reads TGTGCCAGCAGTTCCTCCCCCGGTGCAGGGCCCTATCAGCCCCAGCATTTT.

The chain has TRBV2 and TRBJ2-3, with D perhaps being TRBD1 or TRBD2 (5 bases each). V was cut by 3 bases and J by 8 bases, with 21 bases left in between. The CDR3 consists of 16 residues. Germline V lookup: CDR1 SNHLY, CDR2 FYNNEI. DNA of the CDR3: TGTGCCAGCAGTGAGCCGACCCGGGACCTAAGAGGTACGCAGTATTTT. Its translation is CASSEPTRDLRGTQYF.

The rearrangement uses TRBV7-3 and TRBJ2-1, with TRBD2 identical over 11 bases. Germline CDR1 SGHTA, CDR2 FQGTGA. With 5 bases clipped from V and 4 bases from J, the junction kept 10 bases outside the gene matches. This CDR3 is 17 amino acids long. The CDR3 coding sequence is TGTGCCAGCAGCGGGACAGCCGGGACTAGCGGTTACAATGAGCAGTTCTTC. Translated: CASSGTAGTSGYNEQFF.

The gene calls are TRBV9 and TRBJ2-3; 12 positions match TRBD2. J lost 4 bases, V lost 4 bases, and 7 bases had no gene match. The CDR3 is 16 residues long. Germline V lookup: CDR1 SGDLS, CDR2 YYNGEE. Here the CDR3 reads CASSPGLAGKADTQYF. CDR3 coding DNA: TGTGCCAGCAGCCCTGGACTAGCGGGGAAGGCAGATACGCAGTATTTT.

The chain carries TRBV9 and TRBJ2-2, with D uncertain. The CDR3 length is 12 residues. Germline V gives CDR1 SGDLS, CDR2 YYNGEE. V dropped 0 bases and J dropped 6 bases, with 3 bases sitting between them. Written as DNA, the CDR3 is TGTGCCAGCAGCGTAGGTTCCGGGGAGCTGTTTTTT. Its translation is CASSVGSGELFF.

The chain carries TRBV29-1 and TRBJ1-2; D is ambiguous. CDR1 is SQVTM, CDR2 ANQGSEA, per germline. The CDR3 totals 16 residues. Trimming removed 2 bases from V and 3 bases from J, with 19 bases in between. The CDR3 protein is CSVELGSTHPYYGYTF. As DNA, the CDR3 is TGCAGCGTTGAATTGGGCTCAACCCATCCCTACTATGGCTACACCTTC.

J is TRBJ1-5 and V is TRBV6-6; possible D gene TRBD1, 5 bases. The germline V gene has CDR1 MNHNY and CDR2 SVGAGI (reference sequence). CDR3 length: 15 amino acids. V was trimmed by 0 bases and J by 2 bases, leaving 8 bases between them. The CDR3: CASSYSRGGNQPQHF. Here the CDR3 DNA reads TGTGCCAGCAGTTACTCGCGAGGGGGCAATCAGCCCCAGCATTTT.

The V and J genes are TRBV7-3 and TRBJ2-1; D is ambiguous. The germline V gene encodes CDR1 SGHTA and CDR2 FQGTGA. CDR3 length equals 16 residues. Deletions cut 5 bases from V and 0 bases from J, with 14 bases between. CDR3 in amino acids: CASSLSDVSSYNEQFF. The CDR3 region has the DNA TGTGCCAGCAGCCTCTCGGACGTGAGCTCCTACAATGAGCAGTTCTTC.

The rearrangement joins TRBV29-1 to TRBJ2-5, with a weak D call TRBD2 (6 bases). V dropped 3 bases and J dropped 4 bases, with 18 bases sitting between them. Germline loops: CDR1 SQVTM, CDR2 ANQGSEA. The CDR3 runs 15 residues. CDR3 DNA: TGCAGCGTTGATGACCGGGGGAAGGAGTTAGAGACCCAGTACTTC. Translation gives CSVDDRGKELETQYF.

V is TRBV6-5 and J is TRBJ2-1; TRBD2 is a possible D gene (6 bases). Trimming took off 4 bases at V and 1 base at J, with 11 bases between the two ends. CDR3 size: 15 residues. CDR1 is MNHEY and CDR2 is SVGAGI in the germline V gene. In DNA form, the CDR3 reads TGTGCCAGCAGTTCCGGGACTCCATCCTACAATGAGCAGTTCTTC. Its translation: CASSSGTPSYNEQFF.

This clone was observed a single time. The chain uses TRBV27 and TRBJ2-5, with D possibly being TRBD2 (6 bases). CDR3 length: 15 amino acids. CDR1 MNHEY and CDR2 SMNVEV come from the germline V gene (reference sequence). Deletions cut 5 bases from V and 5 bases from J, with 18 bases between. CDR3 sequence (DNA): TGTGCCAGCAGTAACCGGGACCACCGGGGGGAGACCCAGTACTTC. Translating it yields CASSNRDHRGETQYF.

The chain combines TRBV5-6 with TRBJ2-7; TRBD1 aligns across 10 bases. The CDR3 has 14 residues. Trimming cost V 2 bases and J 2 bases; bases outside gene matches: 1. Per germline, CDR1 SGHDT and CDR2 YYEEEE. The CDR3 is CASSFGTGAYEQYF. CDR3 nucleotides: TGTGCCAGCAGCTTCGGGACAGGGGCCTACGAGCAGTACTTC.

The chain combines TRBV4-3 with TRBJ1-4; D not certain. The CDR3 length is 15 residues. Germline V gene data show CDR1 as LGHNA and CDR2 as YSLEER. Trimming took 0 bases from V and 0 from J, leaving 5 bases between them. The DNA for the CDR3 is TGCGCCAGCAGCCAAGACTCTACAACTAATGAAAAACTGTTTTTT. Translated: CASSQDSTTNEKLFF.

The chain links TRBV5-6 to TRBJ2-1, with D perhaps TRBD1 (5 bases). Trimming cost V 4 bases and J 2 bases, with 16 bases left between them. Per the germline V gene, CDR1 is SGHDT and CDR2 is YYEEEE. The length of the CDR3 is 16 residues. The DNA of the CDR3 is TGTGCCAGCAGCAGGTCGAATAGGGGCCCCTACAATGAGCAGTTCTTC. This gives the protein CASSRSNRGPYNEQFF.

The chain is built from TRBV28 and TRBJ2-6; no definite D call. The CDR3 loop spans 13 amino acids. Trimming took 8 bases from V and 13 from J, leaving 18 bases between them. From germline, CDR1 is MDHEN and CDR2 SYDVKM. CDR3 nucleotide sequence: TGTGCCAGCGCTGACCAGAACCTCGGGGTCCTGACTTTC. It is translated as CASADQNLGVLTF.

This chain joins TRBV5-6 and TRBJ2-7; D is possibly TRBD1 (5 bases). This CDR3 is built from 13 residues. V lost 0 bases and J lost 5, with 9 bases in between. The V gene's germline CDR1 is SGHDT and CDR2 YYEEEE. This CDR3 is CASSLVGRDEQYF. CDR3 coding DNA: TGTGCCAGCAGCTTGGTTGGCAGGGACGAGCAGTACTTC. Drawing the rest from reference TRBV5-6 and TRBJ2-7, the complete variable domain is DAGVTQSPTHLIKTRGQQVTLRCSPKSGHDTVSWYQQALGQGPQFIFQYYEEEERQRGNFPDRFSGHQFPNYSSELNVNALLLGDSALYLCASSLVGRDEQYFGPGTRLTVT.

The rearrangement links TRBV28 to TRBJ2-5; D unresolved. The J call could be wrong; TRBJ2-7 is a better fit for the DNA end. This CDR3 region has 11 residues. Germline assignment: CDR1 MDHEN and CDR2 SYDVKM. CDR3 sequence (DNA): TGTGCCAGCAGTTCCGATTACGAGCAGTACTTC. Translation: CASSSDYEQYF.

This clone occurred a few times. The chain has TRBV30 and TRBJ1-5, with D uncertain. The V end lost 0 bases, the J end lost 2 bases, and 11 bases lay between the germline ends. CDR1 and CDR2 (germline): GTSNPN, SVGIG (reference sequence). The CDR3 spans 15 residues. DNA of the CDR3: TGTGCCTGGAGTGTACGTGGGCTTGGCAATCAGCCCCAGCATTTT. This encodes CAWSVRGLGNQPQHF.

The rearrangement links TRBV2 to TRBJ1-2; no clear D. The germline CDR1 and CDR2 sequences are SNHLY and FYNNEI. This CDR3 region has 13 residues. With 4 bases removed from V and 9 bases from J, the gap between germline ends came to 15 bases. CDR3 amino acids: CASSGLSSTRYTF. The CDR3 nucleotides are TGTGCCAGCAGTGGTTTATCGAGTACGCGCTACACCTTC.

This rearrangement joins TRBV14 to TRBJ1-2; TRBD1 agrees at 8 bases. V lost 4 bases and J lost 7; bases outside the gene matches: 11. Looked up from germline, CDR1 is SGHDN and CDR2 is FVKESK. CDR3 length: 15 residues. In DNA form, the CDR3 reads TGTGCCAGCAGCCCCCCCCAGGGGGCAATTTTTGGCTACACCTTC. Its protein product is CASSPPQGAIFGYTF.

J is TRBJ1-5 and V is TRBV11-2; possible D gene TRBD1, 5 bases. V lost 2 bases, J lost 4 bases, and 12 bases lay in between. Germline assignment: CDR1 SGHAT and CDR2 FQNNGV. This CDR3 comprises 15 residues. As DNA, the CDR3 is TGTGCCAGCAGCTTAAGGGGTAGTGAAAATCAGCCCCAGCATTTT. As protein: CASSLRGSENQPQHF.